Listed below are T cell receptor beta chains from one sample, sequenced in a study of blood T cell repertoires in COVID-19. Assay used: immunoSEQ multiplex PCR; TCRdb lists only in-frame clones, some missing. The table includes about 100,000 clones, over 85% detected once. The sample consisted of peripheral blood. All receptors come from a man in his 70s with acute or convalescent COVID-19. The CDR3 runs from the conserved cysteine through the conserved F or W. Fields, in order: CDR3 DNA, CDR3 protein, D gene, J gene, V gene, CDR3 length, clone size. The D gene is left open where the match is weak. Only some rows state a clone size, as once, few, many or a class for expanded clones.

CDR3 DNA: TGTGCCAGCACCTTATCCGTTCTAGCGGGGGGGGCCAACGTCCTGACTTTC
CDR3 protein: CASTLSVLAGGANVLTF
D gene: TRBD2
J gene: TRBJ2-6
V gene: TRBV11-3
CDR3 length: 17
clone size: once

CDR3 DNA: TGTGCCAGCAGTTTAGGGGACAGGAACAATCAGCCCCAGCATTTT
CDR3 protein: CASSLGDRNNQPQHF
D gene: TRBD1
J gene: TRBJ1-5
V gene: TRBV28
CDR3 length: 15
clone size: -

CDR3 DNA: TGTGCCAGCAGCTTGACTAGAGGGGGGGGGATTTCCTACAATGAGCAGTTCTTC
CDR3 protein: CASSLTRGGGISYNEQFF
D gene: -
J gene: TRBJ2-1
V gene: TRBV11-2
CDR3 length: 18
clone size: -

CDR3 DNA: TGTGCCAGCAGCTATGACAGGGACTATGGCTACACCTTC
CDR3 protein: CASSYDRDYGYTF
D gene: TRBD1
J gene: TRBJ1-2
V gene: TRBV7-2
CDR3 length: 13
clone size: -

CDR3 DNA: TGTGCCAGTAGTATTAGCAGGGGGCAAGTTATGAACACTGAAGCTTTCTTT
CDR3 protein: CASSISRGQVMNTEAFF
D gene: TRBD1
J gene: TRBJ1-1
V gene: TRBV19
CDR3 length: 17
clone size: -

CDR3 DNA: TGCGCCAGCAGCCAAGATAGCAGGGACAATGAGCAGTTCTTC
CDR3 protein: CASSQDSRDNEQFF
D gene: -
J gene: TRBJ2-1
V gene: TRBV4-1
CDR3 length: 14
clone size: once

CDR3 DNA: TGTGCCAGCAGCCCGCGGACTAGCGGGCCCCAACCCTACGAGCAGTACTTC
CDR3 protein: CASSPRTSGPQPYEQYF
D gene: TRBD2
J gene: TRBJ2-7
V gene: TRBV11-3
CDR3 length: 17
clone size: -

CDR3 DNA: TGTGCCAGCAGTAAACAGGGGGCGGTGGAGACCCAGTACTTC
CDR3 protein: CASSKQGAVETQYF
D gene: TRBD1
J gene: TRBJ2-5
V gene: TRBV5-4
CDR3 length: 14
clone size: -

CDR3 DNA: TGTGCCAGCAGCCAAGGGAGAAGTCAGCCCCAGCATTTT
CDR3 protein: CASSQGRSQPQHF
D gene: -
J gene: TRBJ1-5
V gene: TRBV3-1/TRBV3-2
CDR3 length: 13
clone size: -

CDR3 DNA: TGTGCCAGCAGCTTGGAGAACAGAGTTTCACCCCTCCACTTT
CDR3 protein: CASSLENRVSPLHF
D gene: -
J gene: TRBJ1-6
V gene: TRBV5-4
CDR3 length: 14
clone size: -

CDR3 DNA: TGTGCCAGCAGCAACGGGGGAGAGACCCAGTACTTC
CDR3 protein: CASSNGGETQYF
D gene: -
J gene: TRBJ2-5
V gene: TRBV21-1
CDR3 length: 12
clone size: -

CDR3 DNA: TGTGCCAGCAGCTTACTAGGATACGAGCAGTACTTC
CDR3 protein: CASSLLGYEQYF
D gene: -
J gene: TRBJ2-7
V gene: TRBV7-9
CDR3 length: 12
clone size: -

CDR3 DNA: TGTGCCAGCAGCGGTGGGACTAGCGCGTCAGATACGCAGTATTTT
CDR3 protein: CASSGGTSASDTQYF
D gene: TRBD2
J gene: TRBJ2-3
V gene: TRBV5-4
CDR3 length: 15
clone size: -

CDR3 DNA: TGTGCCAGCAGCTTATTTGCCAGTAGCACAGATACGCAGTATTTT
CDR3 protein: CASSLFASSTDTQYF
D gene: -
J gene: TRBJ2-3
V gene: TRBV11-2
CDR3 length: 15
clone size: -

CDR3 DNA: TGCAGCGTCGCGACAGAGCTGAACACTGAAGCTTTCTTT
CDR3 protein: CSVATELNTEAFF
D gene: -
J gene: TRBJ1-1
V gene: TRBV29-1
CDR3 length: 13
clone size: -

CDR3 DNA: TGTGCCAGCAGTTTTGGGGGGGGAGATGAGCAGTTCTTC
CDR3 protein: CASSFGGGDEQFF
D gene: TRBD2
J gene: TRBJ2-1
V gene: TRBV6-5
CDR3 length: 13
clone size: -

CDR3 DNA: TGTGCCAGCAGTTATGTATTGTCGGGGGATTATCAGCCCCAGCATTTT
CDR3 protein: CASSYVLSGDYQPQHF
D gene: -
J gene: TRBJ1-5
V gene: TRBV6-5
CDR3 length: 16
clone size: -

CDR3 DNA: TGTGCCAGCAGTTTATCCCAGAATAATTCACCCCTCCACTTT
CDR3 protein: CASSLSQNNSPLHF
D gene: -
J gene: TRBJ1-6
V gene: TRBV27
CDR3 length: 14
clone size: -

CDR3 DNA: TGTGCCAGCAGCTTGGGGGCAGGGAGAGGTGAAAAACTGTTTTTT
CDR3 protein: CASSLGAGRGEKLFF
D gene: -
J gene: TRBJ1-4
V gene: TRBV11-2
CDR3 length: 15
clone size: -

CDR3 DNA: TGCGCCAGCAGAAGAGGGCAACAGGGGGAAGGCTACACCTTC
CDR3 protein: CASRRGQQGEGYTF
D gene: TRBD1
J gene: TRBJ1-2
V gene: TRBV5-1
CDR3 length: 14
clone size: -

CDR3 DNA: TGCGCCAGCAGCTTGGGACAGTTGGAGACCCAGTACTTC
CDR3 protein: CASSLGQLETQYF
D gene: -
J gene: TRBJ2-5
V gene: TRBV5-1
CDR3 length: 13
clone size: -

CDR3 DNA: TGTGCCAGCAGCTTGTGGGACAGGGGCCAGCCCCAGCATTTT
CDR3 protein: CASSLWDRGQPQHF
D gene: TRBD1
J gene: TRBJ1-5
V gene: TRBV5-6
CDR3 length: 14
clone size: -

CDR3 DNA: TGTGCCAGCACCCTGGGGGGGTGGAGCAATCAGCCCCAGCATTTT
CDR3 protein: CASTLGGWSNQPQHF
D gene: -
J gene: TRBJ1-5
V gene: TRBV7-2
CDR3 length: 15
clone size: -

CDR3 DNA: TGTGCCAGCAGCTTAGGGGCGGGCGGACCAGCTAACTATGGCTACACCTTC
CDR3 protein: CASSLGAGGPANYGYTF
D gene: -
J gene: TRBJ1-2
V gene: TRBV7-8
CDR3 length: 17
clone size: -

CDR3 DNA: TGTGCCAGCAGCCCGACAACCACAACTAATGAAAAACTGTTTTTT
CDR3 protein: CASSPTTTTNEKLFF
D gene: -
J gene: TRBJ1-4
V gene: TRBV7-9
CDR3 length: 15
clone size: -

CDR3 DNA: TGCGCCAGCAGCTCGGGACTAGCGGGAGAAGGGAGCACAGATACGCAGTATTTT
CDR3 protein: CASSSGLAGEGSTDTQYF
D gene: TRBD2
J gene: TRBJ2-3
V gene: TRBV5-1
CDR3 length: 18
clone size: once

CDR3 DNA: TGTGCCAGCAGACCGGGAGGGCCAGATACGCAGTATTTT
CDR3 protein: CASRPGGPDTQYF
D gene: TRBD2
J gene: TRBJ2-3
V gene: TRBV25-1
CDR3 length: 13
clone size: -

CDR3 DNA: TGTGCCAGCAGTTTCTTCGGGGGGAATCAGCCCCAGCATTTT
CDR3 protein: CASSFFGGNQPQHF
D gene: -
J gene: TRBJ1-5
V gene: TRBV28
CDR3 length: 14
clone size: -

CDR3 DNA: TGTGCCAGCAGTGAATTCCCCCAGGGCGGTGCAGACAATGAGCAGTTCTTC
CDR3 protein: CASSEFPQGGADNEQFF
D gene: -
J gene: TRBJ2-1
V gene: TRBV2
CDR3 length: 17
clone size: -

CDR3 DNA: TGTGCCAGCAGCTTATCTGTCTATAGCAATCAGCCCCAGCATTTT
CDR3 protein: CASSLSVYSNQPQHF
D gene: -
J gene: TRBJ1-5
V gene: TRBV7-8
CDR3 length: 15
clone size: -

CDR3 DNA: TGTGCCAGCAGCTTGCCCCGGGGAATGAACACTGAAGCTTTCTTT
CDR3 protein: CASSLPRGMNTEAFF
D gene: -
J gene: TRBJ1-1
V gene: TRBV5-8
CDR3 length: 15
clone size: -

CDR3 DNA: TGCGCCAGCAGCTTGGCGGGGGGCGGATTTGGCTACACCTTC
CDR3 protein: CASSLAGGGFGYTF
D gene: -
J gene: TRBJ1-2
V gene: TRBV5-1
CDR3 length: 14
clone size: -

CDR3 DNA: TGCGCCAGCAGCTTGGTTGGGACAGGGAGGGAAAAACTGTTTTTT
CDR3 protein: CASSLVGTGREKLFF
D gene: TRBD1
J gene: TRBJ1-4
V gene: TRBV5-1
CDR3 length: 15
clone size: -

CDR3 DNA: TGCGCCAGCTTTCCCTCGACAGGGGGAGATTATGGCTACACCTTC
CDR3 protein: CASFPSTGGDYGYTF
D gene: TRBD1
J gene: TRBJ1-2
V gene: TRBV5-1
CDR3 length: 15
clone size: -

CDR3 DNA: TGTGCCAGTAGTCTAGGACAGGGGCCCTACGAGCAGTACTTC
CDR3 protein: CASSLGQGPYEQYF
D gene: TRBD1
J gene: TRBJ2-7
V gene: TRBV19
CDR3 length: 14
clone size: -

CDR3 DNA: TGTGCCAGCAACTCACAGGGGGCGCCAACTGAAGCTTTCTTT
CDR3 protein: CASNSQGAPTEAFF
D gene: TRBD1
J gene: TRBJ1-1
V gene: TRBV2
CDR3 length: 14
clone size: -

CDR3 DNA: TGTGCCATCAGTGACGGGGGGGGCGCCGACACTGAAGCTTTCTTT
CDR3 protein: CAISDGGGADTEAFF
D gene: -
J gene: TRBJ1-1
V gene: TRBV10-3
CDR3 length: 15
clone size: -

CDR3 DNA: TGTGCCAGACACAGGGGGCTAAATAGCAATCAGCCCCAGCATTTT
CDR3 protein: CARHRGLNSNQPQHF
D gene: TRBD1
J gene: TRBJ1-5
V gene: TRBV7-9
CDR3 length: 15
clone size: -

CDR3 DNA: TGTGCCAGCAGTTACTCGAGGGTACGCCCCTACACTGAAGCTTTCTTT
CDR3 protein: CASSYSRVRPYTEAFF
D gene: -
J gene: TRBJ1-1
V gene: TRBV6-5
CDR3 length: 16
clone size: -

CDR3 DNA: TGTGCCAGCAGCTTAGTGGACAGCTCTGGAAACACCATATATTTT
CDR3 protein: CASSLVDSSGNTIYF
D gene: -
J gene: TRBJ1-3
V gene: TRBV7-9
CDR3 length: 15
clone size: -

CDR3 DNA: TGTGCCAGCAGCCTAAGGTTGGGCAGGGGCTACGAGCAGTACTTC
CDR3 protein: CASSLRLGRGYEQYF
D gene: -
J gene: TRBJ2-7
V gene: TRBV11-3
CDR3 length: 15
clone size: -

CDR3 DNA: TGTGCCAGCGTAGGGCGGGAGAGGAATGAGCAGTTCTTC
CDR3 protein: CASVGRERNEQFF
D gene: TRBD2
J gene: TRBJ2-1
V gene: TRBV6-5
CDR3 length: 13
clone size: -

CDR3 DNA: TGTGCCAGCAGCTTGAGCTCAGGGAGGGGAAAACTGTTTTTT
CDR3 protein: CASSLSSGRGKLFF
D gene: -
J gene: TRBJ1-4
V gene: TRBV5-6
CDR3 length: 14
clone size: once

CDR3 DNA: TGTGCCAGCAGTTCGTCCGGGACAGGGGGGGCCGGGGAGCTGTTTTTT
CDR3 protein: CASSSSGTGGAGELFF
D gene: TRBD1
J gene: TRBJ2-2
V gene: TRBV6-6
CDR3 length: 16
clone size: -

CDR3 DNA: TGTGCCAGCAGACGCAGACACGATCAGCCCCAGCATTTT
CDR3 protein: CASRRRHDQPQHF
D gene: -
J gene: TRBJ1-5
V gene: TRBV12-3/TRBV12-4
CDR3 length: 13
clone size: -

CDR3 DNA: TGTGCCTGGAGTGTAAGCTTCCGGGGGCCGGGGGGATCACCCCTCCACTTT
CDR3 protein: CAWSVSFRGPGGSPLHF
D gene: -
J gene: TRBJ1-6
V gene: TRBV30
CDR3 length: 17
clone size: -

CDR3 DNA: TGTGCCAGTAGTATTACAGGGGGCACTGAAGCTTTCTTT
CDR3 protein: CASSITGGTEAFF
D gene: TRBD1
J gene: TRBJ1-1
V gene: TRBV19
CDR3 length: 13
clone size: -

CDR3 DNA: TGTGCCAGCAGCGCCGGGACTAGCGGGGGGGAGGATAAAAACATTCAGTACTTC
CDR3 protein: CASSAGTSGGEDKNIQYF
D gene: -
J gene: TRBJ2-4
V gene: TRBV21-1
CDR3 length: 18
clone size: -

CDR3 DNA: TGCGCCAGCAGCCGCCAGACTAGAGTGAGTACAGATACGCAGTATTTT
CDR3 protein: CASSRQTRVSTDTQYF
D gene: -
J gene: TRBJ2-3
V gene: TRBV5-1
CDR3 length: 16
clone size: -

CDR3 DNA: TGCGCCAGCAACCCAGGGAGCACAGATACGCAGTATTTT
CDR3 protein: CASNPGSTDTQYF
D gene: -
J gene: TRBJ2-3
V gene: TRBV10-2
CDR3 length: 13
clone size: -

CDR3 DNA: TGTGCCAGCAGCCCGAGGACAGGGGTCGTGAACACTGAAGCTTTCTTT
CDR3 protein: CASSPRTGVVNTEAFF
D gene: TRBD1
J gene: TRBJ1-1
V gene: TRBV3-1/TRBV3-2
CDR3 length: 16
clone size: -

CDR3 DNA: TGTGCCAGTAAGACCGGGACAGAGAATCAGCCCCAGCATTTT
CDR3 protein: CASKTGTENQPQHF
D gene: TRBD1
J gene: TRBJ1-5
V gene: TRBV27
CDR3 length: 14
clone size: -

CDR3 DNA: TGTGCCAGCAGCTCGGGACAGGACTATGGCTACACCTTC
CDR3 protein: CASSSGQDYGYTF
D gene: TRBD1
J gene: TRBJ1-2
V gene: TRBV7-2
CDR3 length: 13
clone size: -

CDR3 DNA: TGCGCCAGCAGCCCAGGACAGCTCCGTGAAAAACTGTTTTTT
CDR3 protein: CASSPGQLREKLFF
D gene: -
J gene: TRBJ1-4
V gene: TRBV5-1
CDR3 length: 14
clone size: -

CDR3 DNA: TGTGCCAGCAGCTTAGGTCTAGATACGAATACGCAGTATTTT
CDR3 protein: CASSLGLDTNTQYF
D gene: -
J gene: TRBJ2-3
V gene: TRBV7-9
CDR3 length: 14
clone size: -

CDR3 DNA: TGCGCCAGCAGCTCCAGGGGTCATCCGGAGTACGAGCAGTACTTC
CDR3 protein: CASSSRGHPEYEQYF
D gene: -
J gene: TRBJ2-7
V gene: TRBV5-1
CDR3 length: 15
clone size: -

CDR3 DNA: TGTGCCAGTGGTACATTGGGAGAGGGTTCCGCAGATACGCAGTATTTT
CDR3 protein: CASGTLGEGSADTQYF
D gene: -
J gene: TRBJ2-3
V gene: TRBV19
CDR3 length: 16
clone size: -

CDR3 DNA: TGTGCCAGCAGCTGGTTTACAGGGGGCGCTGGAAACACCATATATTTT
CDR3 protein: CASSWFTGGAGNTIYF
D gene: TRBD1
J gene: TRBJ1-3
V gene: TRBV5-6
CDR3 length: 16
clone size: -

CDR3 DNA: TGTGCCAGCAGTTTATCGAGGCGGGGAAGGTACGAGCAGTACTTC
CDR3 protein: CASSLSRRGRYEQYF
D gene: -
J gene: TRBJ2-7
V gene: TRBV27
CDR3 length: 15
clone size: -